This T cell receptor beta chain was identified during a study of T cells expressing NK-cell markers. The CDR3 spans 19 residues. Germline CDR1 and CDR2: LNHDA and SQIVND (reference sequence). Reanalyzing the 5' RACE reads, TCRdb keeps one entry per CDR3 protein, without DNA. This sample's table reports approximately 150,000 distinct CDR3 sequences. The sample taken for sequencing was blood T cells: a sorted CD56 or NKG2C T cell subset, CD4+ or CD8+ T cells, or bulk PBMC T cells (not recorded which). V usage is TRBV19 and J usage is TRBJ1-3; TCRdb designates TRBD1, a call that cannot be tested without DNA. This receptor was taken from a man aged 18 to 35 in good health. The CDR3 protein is CASSLSRLRDASSGNTIYF. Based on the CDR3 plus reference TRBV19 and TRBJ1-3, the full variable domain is DGGITQSPKYLFRKEGQNVTLSCEQNLNHDAMYWYRQDPGQGLRLIYYSQIVNDFQKGDIAEGYSVSREKKESFPLTVTSAQKNPTAFYLCASSLSRLRDASSGNTIYFGEGSWLTVV.